Each of the 10 T cell receptor beta chains below was sequenced from the same sample in a study of PD-L1 blockade in urothelial cancer. Sequenced by immunoSEQ multiplex PCR; TCRdb stores in-frame clones only, minus some. The sample records about 45,000 clones, approximately 78% being singletons. The sample's time point: peripheral blood 6 weeks after treatment start. This specimen consisted of PBMCs, obtained around atezolizumab (anti-PD-L1) treatment. These receptors came from a man aged 55 to 70 with urothelial cancer.

The chain joins TRBV6-9 to TRBJ1-4, with D perhaps matching TRBD1 (6 bases). Trimming removed 2 bases at V and 8 bases at J, with 12 bases between. The germline V gene encodes CDR1 MNHGY and CDR2 SVAAGI. CDR3 size: 14 residues. Here the CDR3 DNA reads TGTGCCAGCAGTTATAGCAGGGGCAGGGAAAAACTGTTTTTT. Translation: CASSYSRGREKLFF.

V gene TRBV2 combines with J gene TRBJ1-6; the D gene is possibly TRBD1 (5 bases). CDR1 and CDR2 (germline): SNHLY, FYNNEI. This CDR3 region has 14 residues. V lost 9 bases and J lost 5, with 14 bases in between. The CDR3 DNA is TGTGCCAGTTGCAGGACGGACAATAATTCACCCCTCCACTTT. Amino acids: CASCRTDNNSPLHF.

CDR3 sequence: CASSFSSGTYNEQFF. In DNA form, the CDR3 reads TGCGCCAGCAGCTTTTCTAGCGGGACGTACAATGAGCAGTTCTTC. The V gene is TRBV5-1, the J gene TRBJ2-1, with 9 nucleotides matching TRBD2. Germline assignment: CDR1 SGHRS and CDR2 YFSETQ. The CDR3 length is 15 residues. After removal of 2 bases from V and 4 bases from J, the junction contained 4 bases not matched to a gene.

The rearrangement links TRBV13 to TRBJ2-7, with D perhaps matching TRBD2 (6 bases). Germline CDR1 PRHDT, CDR2 FYEKMQ (reference sequence). CDR3 length equals 15 residues. Deletions cut 2 bases from V and 4 bases from J, with 15 bases between. CDR3 residues: CASSLWAGSEYEQYF. CDR3 bases: TGTGCCAGCAGCTTATGGGCGGGATCGGAATACGAGCAGTACTTC.

This rearrangement joins TRBV18 to TRBJ1-4; D gene ambiguous. Germline CDR1 reads KGHSH; CDR2 reads LQKENI. With 3 bases removed from V and 8 bases from J, the gap between germline ends came to 10 bases. The CDR3 consists of 13 residues. The CDR3 nucleotides read TGTGCCAGCTCACCCCGTGGAGGGGAAAAACTGTTTTTT. The encoded protein is CASSPRGGEKLFF.

V gene TRBV15 combines with J gene TRBJ1-5, with D hard to call. Germline V lookup: CDR1 LNHNV, CDR2 YYDKDF (reference sequence). CDR3 length: 16 amino acids. V lost 5 bases to trimming and J lost 2 bases, with 16 bases between them. The CDR3 DNA sequence: TGTGCCACCAGCTCTCCGACCCGCGGTGGCAATCAGCCCCAGCATTTT. Its translation: CATSSPTRGGNQPQHF.

The J gene is TRBJ1-5, the V gene TRBV27; D gene ambiguous. This CDR3 contains 14 residues. V lost 6 bases to trimming and J lost 7 bases, with 16 bases between them. Germline CDR1 is MNHEY and CDR2 is SMNVEV (reference sequence). The CDR3 reads CASRPSRGNQPQHF. The DNA for the CDR3 is TGTGCCAGCAGGCCGAGCCGGGGTAACCAGCCCCAGCATTTT.

V and J are TRBV6-4 and TRBJ2-2, with unresolved D. The CDR3 length is 13 residues. V was shortened by 6 bases and J by 6 bases, with 11 bases between the two germline ends. Germline V gene data show CDR1 as MRHNA and CDR2 as SNTAGT. CDR3 sequence reads: CASSKEMAGELFF. The CDR3 nucleotides are TGTGCCAGCAGCAAGGAGATGGCCGGGGAGCTGTTTTTT.

This chain uses TRBV9 with TRBJ2-7, with TRBD2 as a possible D gene (6 bases). This CDR3 comprises 14 residues. Germline values: CDR1 SGDLS, CDR2 YYNGEE. Trimming cost V 4 bases and J 1 base, with 12 bases left between them. In DNA, the CDR3 is TGTGCCAGCAGCCTGGAGGAGGGATCCTACGAGCAGTACTTC. Translated, it gives CASSLEEGSYEQYF.

The chain combines TRBV27 with TRBJ1-3; D may be TRBD1 (5 bases). V was clipped by 5 bases and J by 9 bases, with 17 bases between them. Per germline, CDR1 MNHEY and CDR2 SMNVEV (reference sequence). The CDR3 contains 14 residues. Here the CDR3 reads CASSGGDLSGTIYF. CDR3 coding DNA: TGTGCCAGCAGTGGGGGGGACCTCAGCGGCACCATATATTTT.